This entry lists 29 T cell receptor beta chains sequenced from one sample in a study of cytomegalovirus exposure and HLA in healthy donors. This PCR relied on a set of 60 Vbeta primers and 13 Jbeta primers. Sequenced by immunoSEQ multiplex PCR; TCRdb stores in-frame clones only, minus some. Here the sample spans roughly 60,000 clones, approximately 75% being singletons. The sample consisted of PBMCs. The origin of the receptors is a young woman in good health and CMV-seronegative.

This chain connects TRBV28 to TRBJ2-1; D is ambiguous. With 3 bases removed from V and 2 bases from J, the gap between germline ends came to 11 bases. Germline lookup yields CDR1 MDHEN and CDR2 SYDVKM. The CDR3 loop spans 15 amino acids. This chain's CDR3 is CASSFEVDPYNEQFF. CDR3 nucleotides: TGTGCCAGCAGTTTTGAGGTGGATCCCTACAATGAGCAGTTCTTC.

The chain employs TRBV9 and TRBJ1-6; D gene uncertain. Germline V lookup: CDR1 SGDLS, CDR2 YYNGEE. The V gene lost 0 bases and the J gene lost 2 bases, with 12 bases spanning the gap. This CDR3 has 17 residues. CDR3 amino acids: CASSVDSGSTYNSPLHF. CDR3 nucleotides: TGTGCCAGCAGCGTAGATAGTGGGAGCACCTATAATTCACCCCTCCACTTT.

V usage is TRBV18 and J usage is TRBJ1-1; 7 nucleotides agree with TRBD1. CDR3 length: 14 amino acids. V dropped 6 bases and J dropped 3; count of bases not matched to a gene: 7. The germline V gene has CDR1 KGHSH and CDR2 LQKENI. CDR3: CASSPGGDDTEAFF. CDR3 DNA: TGTGCCAGCTCCCCAGGGGGGGATGACACTGAAGCTTTCTTT.

V usage is TRBV5-1 and J usage is TRBJ2-1; 14 bases are shared with TRBD2. V was pared by 6 bases and J by 9 bases, with 8 bases of the junction left unmatched. Germline loops: CDR1 SGHRS, CDR2 YFSETQ. The CDR3 is made up of 15 amino acids. The CDR3, as DNA: TGCGCCAGCATCGCGGGGACTAGCGGGAGCACTGAGCAGTTCTTC. Translated, it gives CASIAGTSGSTEQFF.

Only a few counts were recorded for this clone. The gene calls are TRBV23-1 and TRBJ2-3, with TRBD1 identical over 8 bases. TRBV23-1 is identified as an open reading frame with a role that is uncertain. The V and J ends lost 8 bases and 1 base, in that order; junction bases with no gene match: 11. The CDR3 covers 16 residues. CDR3 sequence (DNA): TGCGCCAGCCCCCGGGGGACAGGATTACGCACAGATACGCAGTATTTT. It codes for CASPRGTGLRTDTQYF.

The rearrangement joins TRBV2 to TRBJ1-5, with 8 bases aligning to TRBD1. Looked up from germline, CDR1 is SNHLY and CDR2 is FYNNEI. V lost 4 bases, J lost 4 bases, and 6 bases stayed unmatched. The length of the CDR3 is 15 residues. The CDR3 region has the DNA TGTGCCAGCAGTGTGGACAGGGTAGGTAATCAGCCCCAGCATTTT. It codes for CASSVDRVGNQPQHF. The full variable domain, completed using reference TRBV2 and TRBJ1-5, is EPEVTQTPSHQVTQMGQEVILRCVPISNHLYFYWYRQILGQKVEFLVSFYNNEISEKSEIFDDQFSVERPDGSNFTLKIRSTKLEDSAMYFCASSVDRVGNQPQHFGDGTRLSIL.

The rearrangement joins TRBV19 to TRBJ2-5; D may be TRBD2 (6 bases). CDR1 LNHDA and CDR2 SQIVND come from the germline V gene (reference sequence). V lost 3 bases to trimming and J lost 2 bases, with 25 bases between them. This CDR3 has 19 residues. CDR3 DNA sequence: TGTGCCAGTAGTATCCCCCCCGGGACGATTATGGGAGGTCAAGAGACCCAGTACTTC. Its protein is CASSIPPGTIMGGQETQYF.

V gene TRBV2 combines with J gene TRBJ2-3, with a possible D match to TRBD2 (5 bases). The germline V gene has CDR1 SNHLY and CDR2 FYNNEI. V dropped 8 bases and J dropped 3 bases, with 15 bases sitting between them. The CDR3 loop spans 14 amino acids. CDR3 loop: CASVPSFMTDTQYF. The CDR3 nucleotides read TGTGCCAGCGTGCCTAGCTTCATGACAGATACGCAGTATTTT.

This clone was recorded once. The CDR3 is CASSEGQEDTDTQYF. The CDR3 DNA sequence: TGTGCCAGCAGTGAAGGCCAGGAGGACACAGATACGCAGTATTTT. The V gene is TRBV6-4, the J gene TRBJ2-3, with D perhaps TRBD2 (5 bases). Between the trimmed V and J ends, which lost 3 bases and 2 bases, there was a span of 12 bases. Germline V lookup: CDR1 MRHNA, CDR2 SNTAGT. The CDR3 has 15 residues.

This sequence joins TRBV11-2 and TRBJ2-1; 7 nucleotides line up with TRBD2. J lost 10 bases, V lost 4 bases, and 10 bases had no gene match. Per the germline V gene, CDR1 is SGHAT and CDR2 is FQNNGV. The length of the CDR3 is 14 residues. Here the CDR3 reads CASSSLRGGREQFF. The CDR3 DNA sequence: TGTGCCAGCAGCTCCCTCCGGGGAGGGAGGGAGCAGTTCTTC. Combining the CDR3 with reference TRBV11-2 and TRBJ2-1 gives the whole variable domain EAGVAQSPRYKIIEKRQSVAFWCNPISGHATLYWYQQILGQGPKLLIQFQNNGVVDDSQLPKDRFSAERLKGVDSTLKIQPAKLEDSAVYLCASSSLRGGREQFFGPGTRLTVL.

The rearrangement links TRBV18 to TRBJ2-2, with 8 bases identical to TRBD1. There are 15 residues in the CDR3. Germline V gene sequence: CDR1 KGHSH, CDR2 LQKENI. V was pared by 3 bases and J by 8 bases, with 8 bases of the junction left unmatched. CDR3 residues: CASSPGRTGTGELFF. Written as DNA, the CDR3 is TGTGCCAGCTCACCTGGCCGGACAGGGACGGGGGAGCTGTTTTTT.

This chain uses TRBV5-1 with TRBJ2-3; D may be TRBD1 (5 bases). V was clipped by 1 base and J by 3 bases, with 9 bases between them. This CDR3 comprises 14 residues. Germline CDR1 is SGHRS and CDR2 is YFSETQ. CDR3 nucleotide sequence: TGCGCCAGCAGCTTGTTCGACAGTACAGATACGCAGTATTTT. It yields the protein CASSLFDSTDTQYF.

The gene calls are TRBV28 and TRBJ2-5; possibly TRBD2 for D (6 bases). The V end was cut by 8 bases, the J end by 7 bases, with 17 bases between. CDR1 is MDHEN, CDR2 SYDVKM, per germline. The CDR3 loop spans 13 amino acids. The CDR3 DNA is TGTGCCAGCGAAACCGGGGCGCGGGGGACCCAGTACTTC. Its protein is CASETGARGTQYF.

This clone has a single count. The V call is TRBV2, the J call TRBJ1-6; 9 bases map to TRBD1. Per the germline V gene, CDR1 is SNHLY and CDR2 is FYNNEI. V was clipped by 6 bases and J by 4 bases; unmatched bases: 1. The CDR3 runs 14 residues. CDR3 bases: TGTGCCAGCAGCGGGACAGGGTATAATTCACCCCTCCACTTT. This gives the protein CASSGTGYNSPLHF.

As regards this clone: Since no conserved phenylalanine or tryptophan closes the CDR3, a read error is the likely cause. This chain joins TRBV27 and TRBJ1-5; no firm D call. The CDR3 is made up of 13 amino acids. CDR1 is MNHEY and CDR2 is SMNVEV in the germline V gene (reference sequence). Between the trimmed V and J ends, which lost 3 bases and 6 bases, there was a span of 9 bases. CDR3 sequence: CASSFRGGQPQHL. CDR3 in DNA: TGTGCCAGCAGTTTCCGGGGAGGTCAGCCCCAGCATCTT.

Notes on this clone: In the same sample, other DNA sequences code for this CDR3. The chain uses TRBV30 and TRBJ1-1, with D possibly matching TRBD1 (6 bases). CDR3 length: 12 amino acids. Germline V gene data show CDR1 as GTSNPN and CDR2 as SVGIG (reference sequence). The V end lost 3 bases, the J end lost 4 bases, and 9 bases lay between the germline ends. The CDR3 DNA reads TGTGCCTGGAGCACAGGGCGCACTGAAGCTTTCTTT. Protein product: CAWSTGRTEAFF.

The genes are TRBV10-3 and TRBJ1-2; the match to TRBD1 covers 9 bases. The V gene's germline CDR1 is ENHRY and CDR2 SYGVKD. V trimming: 5 bases; J trimming: 1 base; junction bases outside the gene matches: 11. This CDR3 is 17 amino acids long. The CDR3 sequence is CAISSPGQGSLNYGYTF. DNA for the CDR3: TGTGCCATCAGTTCTCCGGGACAGGGATCTCTTAACTATGGCTACACCTTC.

The V call is TRBV28, the J call TRBJ1-2; TRBD1 agrees at 7 bases. The trim removed 7 bases at V and 5 bases at J, leaving 10 bases unmatched. Germline values: CDR1 MDHEN, CDR2 SYDVKM. The CDR3 consists of 14 residues. CDR3 sequence reads: CASNRGTDSYGYTF. CDR3 coding DNA: TGTGCCAGCAATCGCGGGACAGACTCATATGGCTACACCTTC.

The chain joins TRBV29-1 to TRBJ2-7; D is perhaps TRBD2 (6 bases). Germline V gene lookup returns CDR1 SQVTM and CDR2 ANQGSEA. V was cut by 1 base and J by 1 base, with 17 bases left in between. CDR3 size: 16 residues. For the CDR3, the DNA is TGCAGCGTTGAAGTGGGGGAAGCCGGAGGGTCCTACGAGCAGTACTTC. Translation gives CSVEVGEAGGSYEQYF.

In DNA, the CDR3 is TGTGCCAGTTTGACAGGAAACACCATATATTTT. It translates to CASLTGNTIYF. V gene TRBV6-1 combines with J gene TRBJ1-3; D unresolved. From germline, CDR1 is MNHNS and CDR2 SASEGT. This CDR3 has 11 amino acids. Trimming took off 9 bases at V and 4 bases at J, with 7 bases between the two ends.

V gene TRBV4-3 combines with J gene TRBJ2-1; D unclear. V lost 1 base and J lost 6, with 19 bases in between. This CDR3 contains 17 residues. Germline V lookup: CDR1 LGHNA, CDR2 YSLEER. As DNA, the CDR3 is TGCGCCAGCAGCCAAGCACTGCCTAGGTCTTTGGGCAATGAGCAGTTCTTC. It yields the protein CASSQALPRSLGNEQFF.

The gene calls are TRBV29-1 and TRBJ2-1, with 10 bases aligning to TRBD2. CDR1 is SQVTM and CDR2 is ANQGSEA in the germline V gene. Losses at the gene ends were 8 bases for V and 8 bases for J; bases not matched to a gene: 15. The length of the CDR3 is 15 residues. The CDR3 loop reads CSLAASGSVVDEQFF. The CDR3 DNA sequence: TGCAGCCTGGCGGCTAGCGGGAGTGTAGTGGATGAGCAGTTCTTC.

V usage is TRBV6-5 and J usage is TRBJ2-1; the D gene is possibly TRBD2 (5 bases). Trimming left V 0 bases short and J 9 bases short, with 12 bases between. This CDR3 spans 14 amino acids. Germline loops: CDR1 MNHEY, CDR2 SVGAGI. CDR3 loop: CASSYSREGREQFF. CDR3 nucleotides: TGTGCCAGCAGTTACTCTCGCGAGGGCCGTGAGCAGTTCTTC.

The chain recombines TRBV19 with TRBJ1-3; 11 nucleotides agree with TRBD1. Germline CDR1 is LNHDA and CDR2 is SQIVND (reference sequence). There are 17 residues in the CDR3. With V trimmed by 5 bases and J by 4 bases, 10 bases remained unmatched. The CDR3 loop reads CASSETGTGGTGNTIYF. The DNA for the CDR3 is TGTGCCAGTAGTGAAACCGGGACAGGGGGAACAGGAAACACCATATATTTT.

There are a few counts of this clone. For the CDR3, the DNA is TGTGCCAGCAGCTTAAACGGGAGGGCCATGGGTAGCACAGATACGCAGTATTTT. It translates to CASSLNGRAMGSTDTQYF. The rearrangement joins TRBV7-3 to TRBJ2-3; 8 bases align to TRBD2. CDR1 is SGHTA, CDR2 FQGTGA, per germline. CDR3 size: 18 residues. Trimming removed 1 base from V and 0 bases from J; junction bases left unmatched: 9.

The chain combines TRBV30 with TRBJ2-2; 11 positions match TRBD2. J gave up 0 bases and V 4 bases, and 1 base lay outside the gene matches. The CDR3 runs 15 residues. Germline V gene sequence: CDR1 GTSNPN, CDR2 SVGIG (reference sequence). CDR3 sequence reads: CAWKGLAANTGELFF. The CDR3 DNA is TGTGCCTGGAAGGGACTAGCGGCGAACACCGGGGAGCTGTTTTTT.

This chain connects TRBV4-1 to TRBJ1-2; 9 bases are a match to TRBD1. After removal of 2 bases from V and 4 bases from J, the junction contained 8 bases not matched to a gene. CDR3 length: 16 amino acids. CDR1 and CDR2 (germline): MGHRA, YSYEKL. This CDR3 reads CASSQRGEDRGYGYTF. CDR3 sequence (DNA): TGCGCCAGCAGCCAAAGAGGGGAGGACAGGGGCTATGGCTACACCTTC.

The chain carries TRBV11-2 and TRBJ2-7; D unclear. CDR3 length: 13 residues. The ends were cut back, 5 bases at V and 4 bases at J, with 12 bases in the middle. From germline, CDR1 is SGHAT and CDR2 FQNNGV. DNA of the CDR3: TGTGCCAGCAGCCACCCGAGGCGGTACGAGCAGTACTTC. It specifies CASSHPRRYEQYF.

The J gene is TRBJ2-7, the V gene TRBV6-6; D unresolved. Trimming pared 8 bases from V and 3 bases from J, leaving 14 bases between. CDR1 is MNHNY and CDR2 is SVGAGI in the germline V gene (reference sequence). This CDR3 has 13 amino acids. The CDR3: CASRPDHNYEQYV. Written as DNA, the CDR3 is TGTGCCAGCCGGCCAGATCACAACTACGAGCAGTACGTC.